The sequence of this T cell receptor beta chain was determined in a study of blood T cell repertoires in COVID-19. At the level of the study: Italy, Spain and the United States were the sources of the convalescent and acute COVID-19 samples. T cells, B-cell-depleted T cells, or PBMCs supplied cDNA or gDNA.

Authors' data handling: Amplification of reference gene primers provided the estimated nucleated cell counts. Profiling relied on immunoSEQ multiplex PCR, and the TCRdb table lists in-frame clones only, not all of them. V and J calls plus clone size are reproduced from that table; the DNA served to infer D and trimming. The data contain about 240,000 clones, around 85% of them singletons. The CDR3 runs to 12 residues. Germline CDR1 is MGHDK and CDR2 is SYGVNS. V was clipped by 3 bases and J by 4 bases, with 6 bases between them. Sequenced input: peripheral blood. V usage is TRBV25-1 and J usage is TRBJ1-2, with D possibly matching TRBD1 (5 bases). This clonotype was sampled from a woman aged 80 or over with acute or convalescent COVID-19. The CDR3 sequence is CASSEQGYGYTF. CDR3 bases: TGTGCCAGCAGTGAGCAGGGCTATGGCTACACCTTC.